This T cell receptor (beta chain) was identified in a study of blood T cell repertoires in COVID-19. The wider study: Italy, Spain and the United States were the sources of the convalescent and acute COVID-19 samples.

Produced via immunoSEQ multiplex PCR; TCRdb's table is partial and in-frame only. The table includes hundreds of thousands of clones, approximately 86% detected once. CDR3 length: 13 amino acids. Germline V gene sequence: CDR1 MNHEY, CDR2 SVGEGT. On this clone itself: Sequence at one end of the junction differs from germline and may be a read error.

This chain joins TRBV6-2 or TRBV6-3 and TRBJ2-2, with 11 bases fitting TRBD2. The sequence was collected from a human donor in a cohort sampled during active COVID-19. Sequenced material: peripheral blood. The CDR3 loop is CASSNQLAGGLFF. Here the CDR3 DNA reads TGTGCCAGCAGCAATCAGCTAGCGGGGGGGCTGTTTTTT.